This entry lists 11 T cell receptor beta chains sequenced from one sample in a study of blood T cell repertoires in COVID-19. The assay was immunoSEQ multiplex PCR, and TCRdb's table has in-frame clones only and misses some. The sample lists around 100,000 clones, about 90% occurring once. Sequenced material: peripheral blood. Source of these receptors: a human donor in a cohort sampled during active COVID-19.

V gene TRBV5-1 combines with J gene TRBJ1-5, with 9 positions matching TRBD1. This CDR3 is 15 amino acids long. Per the germline V gene, CDR1 is SGHRS and CDR2 is YFSETQ. V was pared by 4 bases and J by 1 base, with 3 bases of the junction left unmatched. The CDR3 DNA sequence: TGCGCCAGCAGCGTGACAGGGGGGAGCAATCAGCCCCAGCATTTT. This sequence encodes CASSVTGGSNQPQHF.

The V gene is TRBV19, the J gene TRBJ1-3, with D hard to call. V gave up 5 bases and J gave up 0 bases, with 11 bases separating them. The CDR3 extends over 15 amino acids. Germline CDR1 and CDR2: LNHDA and SQIVND (reference sequence). This chain's CDR3 is CASSDEIDSGNTIYF. The CDR3 nucleotides read TGTGCCAGTAGTGATGAAATAGACTCTGGAAACACCATATATTTT.

The rearrangement uses TRBV6-6 and TRBJ1-4; D perhaps matches TRBD1 (5 bases). V lost 2 bases, J lost 6 bases, and 10 bases lay in between. Germline-derived CDR1 and CDR2 are MNHNY and SVGAGI (reference sequence). The CDR3 runs to 14 residues. The CDR3 DNA reads as TGTGCCAGCAGTTACGGGGGGGTCGATGAAAAACTGTTTTTT. It is translated as CASSYGGVDEKLFF.

V usage is TRBV19 and J usage is TRBJ1-2; 10 positions match TRBD1. Trimming at V came to 7 bases and at J to 8 bases, leaving 10 bases not matched to a gene. The CDR3 totals 14 residues. CDR1 and CDR2 (germline): LNHDA, SQIVND (reference sequence). The CDR3 bases are TGTGCCAGTACCAGCCTCGGGACAGGGGAAGGCTACACCTTC. It encodes CASTSLGTGEGYTF.

This chain links TRBV7-9 with TRBJ2-7; TRBD2 might be the D (6 bases). The V and J ends lost 10 bases and 4 bases respectively, with 20 bases between them. CDR1 is SEHNR, CDR2 FQNEAQ, per germline (reference sequence). CDR3 length: 14 residues. DNA of the CDR3: TGTGCCACCCATAAAGGAGGGGAATCGTACGAGCAGTACTTC. This translates into CATHKGGESYEQYF.

The V and J genes are TRBV28 and TRBJ2-5; 7 nucleotides agree with TRBD2. Germline values: CDR1 MDHEN, CDR2 SYDVKM. CDR3 length: 14 amino acids. The J segment lost 7 bases and the V segment lost 10 bases, leaving 15 bases of the junction unmatched. CDR3 sequence: CATSGTPQWGTQYF. DNA of the CDR3: TGTGCCACTAGCGGAACGCCCCAATGGGGGACCCAGTACTTC.

The rearrangement links TRBV2 to TRBJ2-7; 8 positions match TRBD1. The germline CDR1 and CDR2 sequences are SNHLY and FYNNEI. There are 14 residues in the CDR3. J lost 2 bases, V lost 7 bases, and 7 bases had no gene match. CDR3 sequence reads: CASNGQGAPYEQYF. The CDR3, as DNA: TGTGCCAGCAATGGGCAGGGGGCGCCCTACGAGCAGTACTTC.

This sequence joins TRBV28 and TRBJ2-4; no definite D call. V lost 5 bases to trimming and J lost 6 bases, with 14 bases between them. The CDR3 length is 14 residues. The germline gives CDR1 MDHEN, CDR2 SYDVKM. The CDR3 DNA reads TGTGCCAGCAGTCCAGCCCTGGGCATAAACATTCAGTACTTC. It specifies CASSPALGINIQYF.

The chain recombines TRBV19 with TRBJ1-4, with D unclear. There are 14 residues in the CDR3. CDR1 and CDR2 from the germline V gene are LNHDA and SQIVND (reference sequence). The V end lost 0 bases, the J end lost 7 bases, and 9 bases lay between the germline ends. Here the CDR3 DNA reads TGTGCCAGTAGTATAGAATCCGGGAGTGAAAAACTGTTTTTT. This encodes CASSIESGSEKLFF.

The chain combines TRBV24-1 with TRBJ1-5; D is perhaps TRBD1 (5 bases). The CDR3 sequence is 15 residues long. Per the germline V gene, CDR1 is KGHDR and CDR2 is SFDVKD. V lost 2 bases to trimming and J lost 0 bases, with 7 bases between them. CDR3 in amino acids: CATSDSTGSNQPQHF. Here the CDR3 DNA reads TGTGCCACCAGTGATTCAACAGGTAGCAATCAGCCCCAGCATTTT.

The chain couples TRBV5-1 to TRBJ1-1, with D possibly matching TRBD1 (6 bases). CDR3 length: 15 residues. Trimming took 3 bases from V and 0 from J, leaving 12 bases between them. Germline-derived CDR1 and CDR2 are SGHRS and YFSETQ. CDR3 loop: CASSYRGQMNTEAFF. The CDR3 coding sequence is TGCGCCAGCAGCTATCGGGGACAAATGAACACTGAAGCTTTCTTT.